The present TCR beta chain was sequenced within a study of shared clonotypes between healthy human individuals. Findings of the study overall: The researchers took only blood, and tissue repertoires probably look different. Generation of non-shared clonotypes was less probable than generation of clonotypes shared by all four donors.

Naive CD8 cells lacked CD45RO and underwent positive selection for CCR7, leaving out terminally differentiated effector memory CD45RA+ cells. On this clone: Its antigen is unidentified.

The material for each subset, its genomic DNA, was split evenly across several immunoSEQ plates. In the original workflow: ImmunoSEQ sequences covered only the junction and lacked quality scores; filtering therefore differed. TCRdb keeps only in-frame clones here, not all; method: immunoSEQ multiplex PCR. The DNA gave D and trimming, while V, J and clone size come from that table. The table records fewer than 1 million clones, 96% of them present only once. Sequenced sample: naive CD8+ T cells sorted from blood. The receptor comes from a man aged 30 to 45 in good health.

The CDR3 nucleotides read TGTGCCAGCAGCTCCTTCGGGACGGCTAATGAAAAACTGTTTTTT. Amino acid sequence: CASSSFGTANEKLFF. The gene calls are TRBV7-9 and TRBJ1-4, with D possibly being TRBD1 (5 bases). Trimming removed 4 bases from V and 3 bases from J, with 12 bases in between. CDR3 size: 15 residues. Germline lookup yields CDR1 SEHNR and CDR2 FQNEAQ (reference sequence).